This T cell receptor (beta chain) is from a study of T cells after yellow fever vaccination. The CDR3 contains 12 residues. Trimming stripped 6 bases from V and 1 base from J, with 7 bases between. Germline values: CDR1 SGHNT, CDR2 YYREEE (reference sequence). TCR cDNA, made by 5'RACE template switching, carried an added universal primer site and UMIs. One entry per CDR3 protein, called by TCRdb with MiXCR from the 5' RACE reads. The data show fewer than 350,000 distinct CDR3 sequences, around 4.5% seen once. Material: PBMCs, obtained 15 days after the yellow fever booster vaccination. This TCR came from a man aged 18 to 35 who received the YFV17D yellow fever vaccine. This sequence joins TRBV5-4 and TRBJ1-1, with a tentative D call TRBD1 (5 bases). Here the CDR3 DNA reads TGTGCCAGCAAGGGGTGGAACACTGAAGCTTTCTTT. Its protein product is CASKGWNTEAFF.